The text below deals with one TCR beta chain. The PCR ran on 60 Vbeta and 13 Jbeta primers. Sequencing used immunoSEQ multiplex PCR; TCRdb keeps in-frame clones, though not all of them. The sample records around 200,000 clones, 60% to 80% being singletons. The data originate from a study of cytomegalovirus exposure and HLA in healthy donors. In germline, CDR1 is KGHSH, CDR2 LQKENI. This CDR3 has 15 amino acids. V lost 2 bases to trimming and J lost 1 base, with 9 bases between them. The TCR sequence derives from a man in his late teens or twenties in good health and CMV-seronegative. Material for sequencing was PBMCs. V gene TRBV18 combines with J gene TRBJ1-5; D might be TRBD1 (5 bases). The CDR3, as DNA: TGTGCCAGCTCACCATCGACAGACAGCAATCAGCCCCAGCATTTT. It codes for CASSPSTDSNQPQHF. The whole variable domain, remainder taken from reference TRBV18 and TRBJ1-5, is NAGVMQNPRHLVRRRGQEARLRCSPMKGHSHVYWYRQLPEEGLKFMVYLQKENIIDESGMPKERFSAEFPKEGPSILRIQQVVRGDSAAYFCASSPSTDSNQPQHFGDGTRLSIL.